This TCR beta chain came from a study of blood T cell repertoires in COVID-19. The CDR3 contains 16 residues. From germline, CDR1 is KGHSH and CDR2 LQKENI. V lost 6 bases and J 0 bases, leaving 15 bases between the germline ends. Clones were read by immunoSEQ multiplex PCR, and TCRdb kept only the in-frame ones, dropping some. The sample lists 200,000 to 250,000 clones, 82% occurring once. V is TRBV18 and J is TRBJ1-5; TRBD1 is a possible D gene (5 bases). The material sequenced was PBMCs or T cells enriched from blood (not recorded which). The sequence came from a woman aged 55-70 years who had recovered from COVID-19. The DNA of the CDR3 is TGTGCCAGCTCGCCGGACCAGGGTTATAGCAATCAGCCCCAGCATTTT. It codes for CASSPDQGYSNQPQHF. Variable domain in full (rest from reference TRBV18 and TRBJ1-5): NAGVMQNPRHLVRRRGQEARLRCSPMKGHSHVYWYRQLPEEGLKFMVYLQKENIIDESGMPKERFSAEFPKEGPSILRIQQVVRGDSAAYFCASSPDQGYSNQPQHFGDGTRLSIL.